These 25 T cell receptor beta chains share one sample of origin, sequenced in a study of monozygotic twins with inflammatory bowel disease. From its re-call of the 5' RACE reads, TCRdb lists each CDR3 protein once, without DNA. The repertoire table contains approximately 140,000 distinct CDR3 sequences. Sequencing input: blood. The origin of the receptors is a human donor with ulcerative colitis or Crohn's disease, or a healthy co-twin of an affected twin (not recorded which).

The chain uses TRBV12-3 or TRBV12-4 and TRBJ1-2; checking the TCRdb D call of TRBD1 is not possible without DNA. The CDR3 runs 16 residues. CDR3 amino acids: CASSRGQGLTNYGYTF.

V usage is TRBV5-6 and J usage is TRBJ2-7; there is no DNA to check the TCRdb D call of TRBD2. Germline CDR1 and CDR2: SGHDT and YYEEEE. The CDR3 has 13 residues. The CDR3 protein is CASSLAGRPEQYF.

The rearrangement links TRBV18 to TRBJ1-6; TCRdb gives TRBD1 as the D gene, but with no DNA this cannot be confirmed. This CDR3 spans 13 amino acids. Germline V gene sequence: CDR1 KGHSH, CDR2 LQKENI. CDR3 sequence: CASSGQQNSPLHF.

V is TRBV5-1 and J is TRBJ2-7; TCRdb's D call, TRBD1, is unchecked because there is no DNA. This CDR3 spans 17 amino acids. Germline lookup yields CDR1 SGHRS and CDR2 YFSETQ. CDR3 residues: CASSSRLMGDRNYEQYF.

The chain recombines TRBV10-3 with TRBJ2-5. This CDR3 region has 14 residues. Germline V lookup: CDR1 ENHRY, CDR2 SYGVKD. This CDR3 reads CAISERGDEETQYF.

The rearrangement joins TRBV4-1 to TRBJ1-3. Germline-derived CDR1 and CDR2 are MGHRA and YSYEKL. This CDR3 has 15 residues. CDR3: CASSPDIGSGNTIYF.

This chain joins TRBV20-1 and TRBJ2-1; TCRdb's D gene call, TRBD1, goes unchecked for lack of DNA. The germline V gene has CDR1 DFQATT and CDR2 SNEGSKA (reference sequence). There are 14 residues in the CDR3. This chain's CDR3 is CSALDRVSYNEQFF.

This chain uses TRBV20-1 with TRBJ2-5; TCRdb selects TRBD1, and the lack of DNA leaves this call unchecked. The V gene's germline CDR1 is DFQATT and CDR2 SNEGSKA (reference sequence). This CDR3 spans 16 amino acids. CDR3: CSASSRAAGYSGTQYF.

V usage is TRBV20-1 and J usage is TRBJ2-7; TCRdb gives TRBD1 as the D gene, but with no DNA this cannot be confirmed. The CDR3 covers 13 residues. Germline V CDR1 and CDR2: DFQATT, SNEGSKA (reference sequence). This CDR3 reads CSAFRTGGYEQYF.

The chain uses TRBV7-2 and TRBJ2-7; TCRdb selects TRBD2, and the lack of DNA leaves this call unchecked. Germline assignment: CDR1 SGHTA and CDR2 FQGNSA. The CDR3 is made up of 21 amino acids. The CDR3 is CASSSGSRGSSGAQGRYEQYF.

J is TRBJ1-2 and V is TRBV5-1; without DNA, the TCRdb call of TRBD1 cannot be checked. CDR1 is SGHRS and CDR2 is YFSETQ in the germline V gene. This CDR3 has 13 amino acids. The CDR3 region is CASREPANYGYTF.

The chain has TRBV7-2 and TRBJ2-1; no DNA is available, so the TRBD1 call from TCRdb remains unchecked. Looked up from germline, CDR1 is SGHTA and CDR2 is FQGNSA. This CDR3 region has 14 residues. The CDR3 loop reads CASSSSEKQGKQFF.

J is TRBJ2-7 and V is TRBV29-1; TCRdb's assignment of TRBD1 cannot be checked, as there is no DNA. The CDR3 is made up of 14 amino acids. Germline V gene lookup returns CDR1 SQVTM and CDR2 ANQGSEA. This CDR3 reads CSVGGQGYSFVQYF.

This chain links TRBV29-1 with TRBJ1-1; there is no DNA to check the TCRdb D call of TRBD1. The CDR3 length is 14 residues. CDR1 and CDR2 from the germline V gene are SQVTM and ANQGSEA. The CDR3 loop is CSAPGQSMNTEAFF.

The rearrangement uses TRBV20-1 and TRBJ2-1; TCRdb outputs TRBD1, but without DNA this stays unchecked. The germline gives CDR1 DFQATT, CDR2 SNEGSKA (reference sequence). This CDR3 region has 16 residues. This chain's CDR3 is CSARDATSGGYNEQFF.

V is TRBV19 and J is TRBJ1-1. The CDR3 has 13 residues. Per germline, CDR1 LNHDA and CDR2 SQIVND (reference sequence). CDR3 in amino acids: CASSIGGSTEAFF. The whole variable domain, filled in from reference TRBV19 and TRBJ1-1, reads DGGITQSPKYLFRKEGQNVTLSCEQNLNHDAMYWYRQDPGQGLRLIYYSQIVNDFQKGDIAEGYSVSREKKESFPLTVTSAQKNPTAFYLCASSIGGSTEAFFGQGTRLTVV.

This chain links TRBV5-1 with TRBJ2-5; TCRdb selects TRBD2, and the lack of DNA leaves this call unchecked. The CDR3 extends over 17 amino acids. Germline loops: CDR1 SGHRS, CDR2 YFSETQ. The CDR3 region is CASSLRTRWGYQETQYF.

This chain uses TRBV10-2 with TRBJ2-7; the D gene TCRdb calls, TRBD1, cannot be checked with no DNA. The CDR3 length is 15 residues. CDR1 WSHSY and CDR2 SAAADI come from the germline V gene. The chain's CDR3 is CASSEMAGGGAEQYF.

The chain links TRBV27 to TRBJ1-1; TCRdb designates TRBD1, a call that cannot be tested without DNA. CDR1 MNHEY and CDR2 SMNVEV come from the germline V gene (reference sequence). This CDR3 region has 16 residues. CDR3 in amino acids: CASSPPGQTGYTEAFF.

CDR3 loop: CASSLQGLDEQFF. The rearrangement uses TRBV5-5 and TRBJ2-1; TCRdb names TRBD1, which stays unverified in the absence of DNA. Germline V gene sequence: CDR1 SGHKS, CDR2 YYEKEE (reference sequence). The CDR3 is 13 amino acids.

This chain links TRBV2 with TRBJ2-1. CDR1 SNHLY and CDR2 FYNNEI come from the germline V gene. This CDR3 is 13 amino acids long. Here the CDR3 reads CASSTGPYNEQFF.

CDR3 residues: CASSLYRPGNNSPLHF. The chain carries TRBV7-3 and TRBJ1-6. Per the germline V gene, CDR1 is SGHTA and CDR2 is FQGTGA. There are 16 residues in the CDR3.

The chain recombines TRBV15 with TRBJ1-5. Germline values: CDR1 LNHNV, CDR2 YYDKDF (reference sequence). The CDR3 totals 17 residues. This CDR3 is CATSRDIGIKLRQPQHF.

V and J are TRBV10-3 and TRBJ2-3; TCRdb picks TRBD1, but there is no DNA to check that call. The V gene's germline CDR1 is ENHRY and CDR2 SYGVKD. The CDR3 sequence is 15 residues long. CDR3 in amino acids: CAISGQGAGRDTQYF.

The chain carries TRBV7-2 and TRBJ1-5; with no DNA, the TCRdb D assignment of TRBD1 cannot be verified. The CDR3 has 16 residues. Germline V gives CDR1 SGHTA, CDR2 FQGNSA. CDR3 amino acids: CASSLGGAPGNQPQHF.